A single sample is the source of the 26 T cell receptor beta chains below, sequenced in a study of shared clonotypes between healthy human individuals. Clones were sequenced by immunoSEQ multiplex PCR, and TCRdb holds only the in-frame ones, with some missing. Of about 980,000 clones in the sample, over 75% are singletons; the top ten hold around 1.5%. The sample taken for sequencing was memory CD4+ T cells sorted from blood. Stated subset: CD45RA-negative fraction. The receptors were sampled from a man aged 18-30 years in good health.

This clone came up a few times. The chain recombines TRBV4-1 with TRBJ1-1; D unclear. Trimming shortened V by 4 bases and J by 7 bases, and 25 bases separated the two germline ends. CDR1 MGHRA and CDR2 YSYEKL come from the germline V gene. This CDR3 is built from 17 residues. The CDR3 DNA sequence: TGCGCCAGCAGCCCCAAAACGACCACCGCCGGGGTTGGTGAAGCTTTCTTT. Its protein product is CASSPKTTTAGVGEAFF.

The chain links TRBV5-1 to TRBJ1-5, with a tentative D call TRBD1 (5 bases). V was trimmed by 4 bases and J by 5 bases, leaving 10 bases between them. CDR3 size: 13 residues. Germline V lookup: CDR1 SGHRS, CDR2 YFSETQ. The DNA of the CDR3 is TGCGCCAGCAGCCCAGACAGTTATCAGCCCCAGCATTTT. Translating it yields CASSPDSYQPQHF.

The genes are TRBV7-8 and TRBJ2-2; D gene unclear. Germline V gives CDR1 SGHVS, CDR2 FQNEAQ. The ends were cut back, 5 bases at V and 4 bases at J, with 8 bases in the middle. CDR3 length equals 13 residues. The CDR3 protein is CASSTQTTGELFF. In nucleotides, the CDR3 is TGTGCCAGCAGCACCCAGACCACCGGGGAGCTGTTTTTT. Full variable domain (missing parts from reference TRBV7-8 and TRBJ2-2): GAGVSQSPRYKVAKRGQDVALRCDPISGHVSLFWYQQALGQGPEFLTYFQNEAQLDKSGLPSDRFFAERPEGSVSTLKIQRTQQEDSAVYLCASSTQTTGELFFGEGSRLTVL.

The gene calls are TRBV30 and TRBJ1-1; D is ambiguous. The CDR3 consists of 16 residues. The germline V and J ends were trimmed by 0 bases and 1 base, with 15 bases remaining between them. Germline-derived CDR1 and CDR2 are GTSNPN and SVGIG (reference sequence). In nucleotides, the CDR3 is TGTGCCTGGAGTGTACTTTGGAAGGCCAAGAACACTGAAGCTTTCTTT. As protein: CAWSVLWKAKNTEAFF.

This clone showed up just a few times. The sample holds other DNA sequences that translate to the same CDR3. This rearrangement joins TRBV2 to TRBJ2-7, with a possible D match to TRBD2 (6 bases). Germline assignment: CDR1 SNHLY and CDR2 FYNNEI. Trimming cost V 3 bases and J 2 bases, with 11 bases left between them. The CDR3 has 14 amino acids. CDR3 sequence: CASSDGGTAYEQYF. CDR3 sequence (DNA): TGTGCCAGCAGTGATGGAGGGACGGCCTACGAGCAGTACTTC. Using reference TRBV2 and TRBJ2-7 for the parts outside the CDR3, the full variable domain is EPEVTQTPSHQVTQMGQEVILRCVPISNHLYFYWYRQILGQKVEFLVSFYNNEISEKSEIFDDQFSVERPDGSNFTLKIRSTKLEDSAMYFCASSDGGTAYEQYFGPGTRLTVT.

The chain links TRBV30 to TRBJ2-7, with 8 bases fitting TRBD1. V was pared by 0 bases and J by 6 bases, with 7 bases of the junction left unmatched. This CDR3 region has 14 residues. CDR1 GTSNPN and CDR2 SVGIG come from the germline V gene (reference sequence). The CDR3 nucleotides read TGTGCCTGGAGTGTCGACAGGGGAAAGGGCGAGCAGTACTTC. Its protein is CAWSVDRGKGEQYF. Combining the CDR3 with reference TRBV30 and TRBJ2-7 gives the whole variable domain SQTIHQWPATLVQPVGSPLSLECTVEGTSNPNLYWYRQAAGRGLQLLFYSVGIGQISSEVPQNLSASRPQDRQFILSSKKLLLSDSGFYLCAWSVDRGKGEQYFGPGTRLTVT.

V usage is TRBV10-3 and J usage is TRBJ1-1; D uncertain. The germline gives CDR1 ENHRY, CDR2 SYGVKD. Trimming removed 8 bases from V and 1 base from J, with 11 bases in between. This CDR3 region has 13 residues. The CDR3 region has the DNA TGTGCCATCGGTCAACGGGAGAACACTGAAGCTTTCTTT. This codes for CAIGQRENTEAFF.

This chain connects TRBV2 to TRBJ2-3, with 9 bases lining up with TRBD1. V lost 5 bases and J lost 6; bases outside the gene matches: 12. CDR3 length: 16 residues. Germline V gene data show CDR1 as SNHLY and CDR2 as FYNNEI. This chain's CDR3 is CASSKTPGQGSDTQYF. CDR3 nucleotides: TGTGCCAGCAGTAAAACACCGGGACAGGGATCCGATACGCAGTATTTT. Full variable domain (missing parts from reference TRBV2 and TRBJ2-3): EPEVTQTPSHQVTQMGQEVILRCVPISNHLYFYWYRQILGQKVEFLVSFYNNEISEKSEIFDDQFSVERPDGSNFTLKIRSTKLEDSAMYFCASSKTPGQGSDTQYFGPGTRLTVL.

The chain has TRBV29-1 and TRBJ1-2; TRBD1 agrees at 8 bases. This CDR3 comprises 14 residues. V lost 3 bases to trimming and J lost 3 bases; unmatched junction nucleotides: 6. CDR1 and CDR2 (germline): SQVTM, ANQGSEA. Written as DNA, the CDR3 is TGCAGCGTTGATCGTCCAGGGGGCGACTATGGCTACACCTTC. This translates into CSVDRPGGDYGYTF.

Worth noting for this clone: An end of the junction differs from the germline gene, which may be a read error. The chain joins TRBV6-5 to TRBJ2-7, with D unresolved. Germline lookup yields CDR1 MNHEY and CDR2 SVGAGI. The CDR3 length is 15 residues. This chain's CDR3 is CASSYSTEKSYVQYF. In nucleotides, the CDR3 is TGTGCCAGCAGTTACTCGACGGAAAAAAGCTACGTGCAGTACTTC.

The gene calls are TRBV7-8 and TRBJ2-7; D is uncertain. V was trimmed by 1 base and J by 0 bases, leaving 13 bases between them. CDR1 is SGHVS and CDR2 is FQNEAQ in the germline V gene. This CDR3 is 16 amino acids long. The CDR3 sequence is CASSLVVEIPSYEQYF. For the CDR3, the DNA is TGTGCCAGCAGCTTAGTGGTGGAGATCCCCTCCTACGAGCAGTACTTC.

This chain links TRBV30 with TRBJ1-1; D gene uncertain. The CDR3 totals 16 residues. V lost 2 bases and J lost 1, with 17 bases in between. Germline CDR1 and CDR2: GTSNPN and SVGIG (reference sequence). CDR3 bases: TGTGCCTGGAGTCCACCGCTTTGGACGGGGAACACTGAAGCTTTCTTT. It translates to CAWSPPLWTGNTEAFF.

The count of this clone is one. This chain connects TRBV29-1 to TRBJ2-3; D uncertain. Between the trimmed V and J ends, which lost 4 bases and 0 bases, there was a span of 8 bases. Germline V gene lookup returns CDR1 SQVTM and CDR2 ANQGSEA. CDR3 size: 13 residues. The CDR3 sequence: CSVGAQSTDTQYF. CDR3 nucleotide sequence: TGCAGCGTTGGGGCCCAGAGCACAGATACGCAGTATTTT.

This clone was seen a few times. In nucleotides, the CDR3 is TGTGCCAGCAGCCTCCCCGGGACCTACTACGAGCAGTACTTC. Translated, it gives CASSLPGTYYEQYF. The V call is TRBV7-9, the J call TRBJ2-7; perhaps D is TRBD1 or TRBD2 (5 bases each). Between the trimmed V and J ends, which lost 5 bases and 3 bases, there was a span of 14 bases. The CDR3 has 14 residues. Germline V lookup: CDR1 SEHNR, CDR2 FQNEAQ (reference sequence).

CDR3 in amino acids: CSVEGKTGQPQHF. For the CDR3, the DNA is TGCAGCGTTGAAGGGAAGACAGGTCAGCCCCAGCATTTT. The chain combines TRBV29-1 with TRBJ1-5, with D possibly matching TRBD1 (6 bases). Germline values: CDR1 SQVTM, CDR2 ANQGSEA. V gave up 1 base and J gave up 6 bases, with 10 bases separating them. The CDR3 spans 13 residues.

V is TRBV7-9 and J is TRBJ1-4; TRBD1 matches at 7 bases. Germline CDR1 and CDR2: SEHNR and FQNEAQ (reference sequence). Losses at the gene ends were 5 bases for V and 6 bases for J; bases not matched to a gene: 15. The CDR3 runs to 17 residues. CDR3: CASSLGLAGTAYEKLFF. The CDR3 bases are TGTGCCAGCAGCCTAGGTCTTGCCGGGACAGCATATGAAAAACTGTTTTTT. Complete variable domain (other parts from reference TRBV7-9 and TRBJ1-4): DTGVSQNPRHKITKRGQNVTFRCDPISEHNRLYWYRQTLGQGPEFLTYFQNEAQLEKSRLLSDRFSAERPKGSFSTLEIQRTEQGDSAMYLCASSLGLAGTAYEKLFFGSGTQLSVL.

V usage is TRBV15 and J usage is TRBJ2-2; D perhaps matches TRBD2 (5 bases). The V end was cut by 5 bases, the J end by 6 bases, with 19 bases between. The CDR3 covers 16 residues. Germline lookup yields CDR1 LNHNV and CDR2 YYDKDF (reference sequence). CDR3 nucleotides: TGTGCCACCAGCGGCTCCCACGGGAAGAGGTCCGGGGAGCTGTTTTTT. Amino acid sequence: CATSGSHGKRSGELFF.

This sequence joins TRBV11-2 and TRBJ1-3, with D unresolved. V dropped 0 bases and J dropped 0 bases, with 9 bases sitting between them. The CDR3 runs 16 residues. CDR1 SGHAT and CDR2 FQNNGV come from the germline V gene. The CDR3 sequence is CASSLEPKSSGNTIYF. In DNA form, the CDR3 reads TGTGCCAGCAGCTTAGAGCCCAAGAGCTCTGGAAACACCATATATTTT.

The chain recombines TRBV6-6 with TRBJ1-5, with TRBD1 as a possible D gene (5 bases). The CDR3 has 14 residues. In germline, CDR1 is MNHNY, CDR2 SVGAGI (reference sequence). Trimming pared 5 bases from V and 5 bases from J, leaving 13 bases between. The CDR3 loop is CASSPGLQDQPQHF. In DNA form, the CDR3 reads TGTGCCAGCAGTCCAGGGCTGCAGGATCAGCCCCAGCATTTT.

This chain connects TRBV7-2 to TRBJ1-1; the D is unclear. The V end was cut by 1 base, the J end by 0 bases, with 12 bases between. Germline CDR1 SGHTA, CDR2 FQGNSA. The CDR3 extends over 16 amino acids. Here the CDR3 reads CASSLVMGALNTEAFF. CDR3 coding DNA: TGTGCCAGCAGCTTAGTCATGGGTGCTTTGAACACTGAAGCTTTCTTT.

V is TRBV5-1 and J is TRBJ2-7; possible D gene TRBD2, 7 bases. Trimming stripped 4 bases from V and 2 bases from J, with 13 bases between. This CDR3 has 14 amino acids. Germline-derived CDR1 and CDR2 are SGHRS and YFSETQ. The CDR3 DNA follows: TGCGCCAGCAGCGATCCGGGGGGCGCCTACGAGCAGTACTTC. Its translation is CASSDPGGAYEQYF.

The chain employs TRBV5-1 and TRBJ2-2, with D maybe TRBD2 (6 bases). Germline assignment: CDR1 SGHRS and CDR2 YFSETQ. V was clipped by 0 bases and J by 2 bases, with 8 bases between them. This CDR3 has 15 residues. The CDR3 spells CASSLDSGNTGELFF. The DNA of the CDR3 is TGCGCCAGCAGCTTGGATAGCGGAAACACCGGGGAGCTGTTTTTT.

V is TRBV11-3 and J is TRBJ1-6; 7 nucleotides line up with TRBD1. Losses at the gene ends were 1 base for V and 3 bases for J; bases not matched to a gene: 3. CDR3 length: 16 amino acids. Germline CDR1 and CDR2: SGHNT and YENEEA. CDR3 sequence reads: CASSLAGQIYNSPLHF. In DNA form, the CDR3 reads TGTGCCAGCAGCTTAGCGGGACAGATCTATAATTCACCCCTCCACTTT.

This chain connects TRBV5-1 to TRBJ2-2; TRBD2 aligns across 10 bases. The CDR3 covers 17 residues. Germline lookup yields CDR1 SGHRS and CDR2 YFSETQ. V gave up 0 bases and J gave up 3 bases; unmatched junction bases: 5. The CDR3 is CASSLGASGRDTGELFF. In nucleotides, the CDR3 is TGCGCCAGCAGCTTGGGAGCTAGCGGGAGAGACACCGGGGAGCTGTTTTTT.

This clone came up once. The chain carries TRBV11-3 and TRBJ2-3, with D uncertain. The V and J ends lost 1 base and 1 base respectively, with 9 bases between them. CDR1 and CDR2 (germline): SGHNT, YENEEA. The CDR3 is made up of 15 amino acids. This CDR3 reads CASSLGVGGTDTQYF. The DNA of the CDR3 is TGTGCCAGCAGCTTAGGTGTTGGGGGCACAGATACGCAGTATTTT.

The J gene is TRBJ2-7, the V gene TRBV19; 10 bases are shared with TRBD2. With 5 bases clipped from V and 4 bases from J, the junction kept 14 bases outside the gene matches. Germline V gene lookup returns CDR1 LNHDA and CDR2 SQIVND (reference sequence). The CDR3 contains 17 residues. The CDR3 DNA follows: TGTGCCAGTAGTGCACGGTTCGGACTAGCGGCGGTATACGAGCAGTACTTC. Translation gives CASSARFGLAAVYEQYF. Drawing the rest from reference TRBV19 and TRBJ2-7, the complete variable domain is DGGITQSPKYLFRKEGQNVTLSCEQNLNHDAMYWYRQDPGQGLRLIYYSQIVNDFQKGDIAEGYSVSREKKESFPLTVTSAQKNPTAFYLCASSARFGLAAVYEQYFGPGTRLTVT.